The 23 T cell receptor beta chains listed next were all sequenced from one sample in a study of T cells after yellow fever vaccination. TCRdb re-called the 5' RACE reads through MiXCR, storing one row per CDR3 protein. The sample comprises about 75,000 distinct CDR3 sequences, around 7% of which are singletons, and approximately 31% rests with the top ten. Material: CD8+ T cells sorted from PBMCs, obtained 10 days after the first yellow fever vaccination. These receptors were obtained from a man aged 18 to 35 who received the YFV17D yellow fever vaccine.

The chain employs TRBV6-5 and TRBJ1-1; possible D gene TRBD1, 6 bases. Germline V gives CDR1 MNHEY, CDR2 SVGAGI. This CDR3 has 16 amino acids. Trimming shortened V by 2 bases and J by 1 base, and 14 bases separated the two germline ends. The CDR3 is CASSYGRTGTNTEAFF. The CDR3 nucleotides read TGTGCCAGCAGTTACGGACGAACAGGGACGAACACTGAAGCTTTCTTT.

This clonotype occurred a few times. V and J are TRBV6-5 and TRBJ1-1; maybe TRBD1 (5 bases). CDR1 is MNHEY, CDR2 SVGAGI, per germline. The CDR3 has 13 amino acids. Trimming removed 2 bases from V and 6 bases from J, with 10 bases in between. As DNA, the CDR3 is TGTGCCAGCAGTTACGGGGGAATCCCTGAAGCTTTCTTT. This sequence encodes CASSYGGIPEAFF.

This chain connects TRBV6-2 or TRBV6-3 to TRBJ1-5; D remains ambiguous. Germline CDR1 MNHEY, CDR2 SVGEGT. The CDR3 runs 15 residues. The germline V and J ends were trimmed by 4 bases and 2 bases, with 12 bases remaining between them. The CDR3 bases are TGTGCCAGCAGTTCCCACGTGGAGGGCAATCAGCCCCAGCATTTT. Translating gives CASSSHVEGNQPQHF.

This clonotype appeared many times. The V call is TRBV27, the J call TRBJ2-1; TRBD2 matches at 9 bases. The V and J ends lost 3 bases and 3 bases, in that order; junction bases with no gene match: 3. Germline V gene data show CDR1 as MNHEY and CDR2 as SMNVEV (reference sequence). This CDR3 has 15 amino acids. CDR3 sequence: CASSFSGGLYNEQFF. CDR3 in DNA: TGTGCCAGCAGTTTTAGCGGGGGTCTCTACAATGAGCAGTTCTTC.

The gene calls are TRBV4-1 and TRBJ1-3, with D possibly TRBD1 on 6 matching bases. Germline V CDR1 and CDR2: MGHRA, YSYEKL. The CDR3 is made up of 13 amino acids. V was cut by 1 base and J by 8 bases, with 9 bases left in between. The CDR3 spells CASSQVRGDTIYF. The CDR3 bases are TGCGCCAGCAGCCAAGTAAGGGGGGACACCATATATTTT.

As regards this clonotype: The junction does not match germline at one end; this may be a read error. The chain employs TRBV5-3 and TRBJ1-2; D uncertain. TRBV5-3 is treated as an ORF (open reading frame) with a function not yet certain. The CDR3 has 12 amino acids. CDR3 loop: CARSPAMASVFF. For the CDR3, the DNA is TGTGCCAGAAGCCCGGCGATGGCTTCCGTCTTCTTC.

This clonotype has ten or more counts. The rearrangement links TRBV7-8 to TRBJ2-2, with 8 nucleotides matching TRBD2. The CDR3 is made up of 17 amino acids. J gave up 7 bases and V 4 bases, and 14 bases lay outside the gene matches. Germline values: CDR1 SGHVS, CDR2 FQNEAQ. Here the CDR3 reads CASSSRSGGGVGGELFF. The CDR3 DNA reads as TGTGCCAGCAGCTCCCGTTCGGGGGGGGGCGTCGGCGGGGAGCTGTTTTTT.

With regard to this clonotype: This may stem from a read error, because a much larger clone lies one nucleotide away. This rearrangement joins TRBV6-2 or TRBV6-3 to TRBJ2-1; tentative D call: TRBD2 (5 bases). CDR3 length: 13 amino acids. Trimming shortened V by 3 bases and J by 8 bases, and 11 bases separated the two germline ends. Germline V gives CDR1 MNHEY, CDR2 SVGEGT. The CDR3 region has the DNA TGTGCCAGCAGTTATTCGGGGTGTGATGAGCAGTTCTTC. Translated, it gives CASSYSGCDEQFF.

This clonotype turned up a few times. V is TRBV24-1 and J is TRBJ2-3, with D perhaps TRBD2 (6 bases). CDR1 KGHDR and CDR2 SFDVKD come from the germline V gene. Trimming removed 0 bases at V and 2 bases at J, with 8 bases between. The CDR3 spans 15 residues. DNA for the CDR3: TGTGCCACCAGTGATTTGAGGGGACTCACAGATACGCAGTATTTT. This sequence encodes CATSDLRGLTDTQYF.

This clonotype was found many times. The chain uses TRBV19 and TRBJ1-1; the D gene is possibly TRBD1 (6 bases). CDR3 length: 15 amino acids. V lost 3 bases and J 1 base, leaving 12 bases between the germline ends. Germline values: CDR1 LNHDA, CDR2 SQIVND (reference sequence). The CDR3 loop reads CASSISGTQNTEAFF. CDR3 DNA sequence: TGTGCCAGTAGTATCTCCGGGACACAGAACACTGAAGCTTTCTTT. The full variable domain, rest sourced from reference TRBV19 and TRBJ1-1, is DGGITQSPKYLFRKEGQNVTLSCEQNLNHDAMYWYRQDPGQGLRLIYYSQIVNDFQKGDIAEGYSVSREKKESFPLTVTSAQKNPTAFYLCASSISGTQNTEAFFGQGTRLTVV.

This clonotype was counted a few times. The chain is built from TRBV6-2 or TRBV6-3 and TRBJ1-5; 12 positions match TRBD1. Germline V gene data show CDR1 as MNHEY and CDR2 as SVGEGT. The CDR3 is 21 residues long. V lost 1 base, J lost 0 bases, and 13 bases stayed unmatched. CDR3 coding DNA: TGTGCCAGCAGTTACTATCGTAGAGGGACAGGGGGCGGGAATAGCAATCAGCCCCAGCATTTT. Translating it yields CASSYYRRGTGGGNSNQPQHF.

This clonotype showed up just a few times. V gene TRBV5-1 combines with J gene TRBJ2-3; 10 bases align to TRBD2. The germline V gene has CDR1 SGHRS and CDR2 YFSETQ. This CDR3 has 15 amino acids. V gave up 5 bases and J gave up 4 bases; unmatched junction bases: 7. Written as DNA, the CDR3 is TGCGCCAGCAGATATTGGACTAGCGGCGCAGATACGCAGTATTTT. It encodes CASRYWTSGADTQYF. Full variable domain (remainder filled in from reference TRBV5-1 and TRBJ2-3): KAGVTQTPRYLIKTRGQQVTLSCSPISGHRSVSWYQQTPGQGLQFLFEYFSETQRNKGNFPGRFSGRQFSNSRSEMNVSTLELGDSALYLCASRYWTSGADTQYFGPGTRLTVL.

This clonotype was found many times. The chain joins TRBV6-2 or TRBV6-3 to TRBJ1-5; D may be TRBD1 (5 bases). Germline-derived CDR1 and CDR2 are MNHEY and SVGEGT. The CDR3 is 15 amino acids. V gave up 2 bases and J gave up 0 bases, with 8 bases separating them. In nucleotides, the CDR3 is TGTGCCAGCAGTTACCCCGGGGGTAGCAATCAGCCCCAGCATTTT. This translates into CASSYPGGSNQPQHF.

Many counts were recorded for this clonotype. The rearrangement uses TRBV5-1 and TRBJ2-3, with D perhaps being TRBD1 or TRBD2 (5 bases each). The CDR3 has 16 residues. In germline, CDR1 is SGHRS, CDR2 YFSETQ. The V end lost 3 bases, the J end lost 4 bases, and 18 bases lay between the germline ends. The chain's CDR3 is CASSSPGRVSADTQYF. In DNA form, the CDR3 reads TGCGCCAGCAGCTCACCGGGACGGGTAAGCGCAGATACGCAGTATTTT.

This clonotype was seen at least ten times. The chain recombines TRBV20-1 with TRBJ2-7; 12 nucleotides match TRBD2. CDR1 DFQATT and CDR2 SNEGSKA come from the germline V gene (reference sequence). The J segment lost 4 bases and the V segment lost 6 bases, leaving 4 bases of the junction unmatched. This CDR3 comprises 13 residues. The CDR3 loop reads CSAPTSGSYEQYV. Here the CDR3 DNA reads TGCAGTGCCCCGACTAGCGGGAGTTACGAGCAGTACGTC.

In its sample, this clonotype was seen a few times. This chain connects TRBV6-2 or TRBV6-3 to TRBJ2-7; 9 bases fit TRBD1. The V and J ends lost 8 bases and 6 bases, in that order; junction bases with no gene match: 17. Germline V gives CDR1 MNHEY, CDR2 SVGEGT. The CDR3 is made up of 16 amino acids. Here the CDR3 DNA reads TGTGCCAGCGGTACAAACCGGGACAGGGTTTATGGCGAGCAGTACGTC. It codes for CASGTNRDRVYGEQYV.

This clonotype was counted ten times or more. The genes are TRBV27 and TRBJ1-4; 8 nucleotides line up with TRBD1. The germline V gene encodes CDR1 MNHEY and CDR2 SMNVEV (reference sequence). The CDR3 runs 14 residues. The junction had 7 bases not matched to a gene; V was cut back by 5 bases and J by 8 bases. The CDR3 protein is CASSKTGEGEKLFF. As DNA, the CDR3 is TGTGCCAGCAGTAAGACAGGGGAGGGGGAAAAACTGTTTTTT. The full variable domain, in which reference TRBV27 and TRBJ1-4 provide the parts outside the CDR3, is EAQVTQNPRYLITVTGKKLTVTCSQNMNHEYMSWYRQDPGLGLRQIYYSMNVEVTDKGDVPEGYKVSRKEKRNFPLILESPSPNQTSLYFCASSKTGEGEKLFFGSGTQLSVL.

V is TRBV2 and J is TRBJ2-7; 10 nucleotides agree with TRBD2. Germline lookup yields CDR1 SNHLY and CDR2 FYNNEI. Losses at the gene ends were 6 bases for V and 1 base for J; bases not matched to a gene: 6. The CDR3 sequence is 15 residues long. CDR3 residues: CASRTGTSVSYEQYV. The CDR3 coding sequence is TGTGCCAGCAGAACCGGGACTAGCGTGTCCTACGAGCAGTACGTC.

The chain combines TRBV4-1 with TRBJ1-5; tentative D call: TRBD1 (6 bases). The CDR3 totals 16 residues. Germline V gene lookup returns CDR1 MGHRA and CDR2 YSYEKL. With 0 bases removed from V and 6 bases from J, the gap between germline ends came to 15 bases. CDR3 DNA sequence: TGCGCCAGCAGCCAAGATAAGAGGGGGGGATTTCAGCCCCAGCATTTT. This gives the protein CASSQDKRGGFQPQHF.

This clonotype has a count of ten or more. The rearrangement uses TRBV9 and TRBJ2-3; the D gene is possibly TRBD1 (6 bases). Trimming took off 4 bases at V and 2 bases at J, with 11 bases between the two ends. Germline assignment: CDR1 SGDLS and CDR2 YYNGEE. The CDR3 loop spans 14 amino acids. CDR3 region: CASSRRTVTDTQYF. Here the CDR3 DNA reads TGTGCCAGCAGCAGGCGGACAGTCACAGATACGCAGTATTTT.

V is TRBV28 and J is TRBJ2-1, with TRBD1 identical over 8 bases. V shed 0 bases, J shed 9 bases, and the junction held 7 bases outside the gene matches. The CDR3 sequence is 15 residues long. Germline V gene lookup returns CDR1 MDHEN and CDR2 SYDVKM. The CDR3 protein is CASSLWYRGIGEQFF. CDR3 DNA: TGTGCCAGCAGTTTATGGTACAGGGGGATTGGTGAGCAGTTCTTC.

There are many counts of this clonotype. The rearrangement uses TRBV12-3 or TRBV12-4 and TRBJ2-1; 7 bases fit TRBD2. This CDR3 is built from 17 residues. V lost 5 bases to trimming and J lost 5 bases; unmatched junction nucleotides: 15. This CDR3 is CASSLEHGAGRDNEQFF. CDR3 in DNA: TGTGCCAGCAGTCTTGAGCATGGAGCGGGGCGGGACAATGAGCAGTTCTTC.

This clonotype was counted ten times or more. The rearrangement joins TRBV10-3 to TRBJ2-5; tentative D call: TRBD2 (6 bases). V lost 5 bases and J lost 0, with 10 bases in between. The CDR3 sequence is 14 residues long. CDR1 ENHRY and CDR2 SYGVKD come from the germline V gene. This CDR3 is CAISKTGDQETQYF. CDR3 bases: TGTGCCATCAGTAAGACGGGGGACCAAGAGACCCAGTACTTC.